This T cell receptor (beta chain) was observed in a study of cytomegalovirus exposure and HLA in healthy donors. Whole-study findings and limits: No immune exposure information besides CMV serostatus was available. Across donors, presence/absence analyses took sequencing depth to be roughly uniform.

The CDR3 has 11 residues. Trimming pared 2 bases from V and 7 bases from J, leaving 5 bases between. Germline CDR1 and CDR2: MDHEN and SYDVKM. It was with 60 Vbeta and 13 Jbeta primers that the PCR ran. Repertoires were generated with immunoSEQ multiplex PCR, while TCRdb's copy carries only in-frame clones and drops some. Among 100,000 to 150,000 clones listed, approximately 80% were seen once. Only a few counts were recorded for this clone. Antigen unknown. This sequence originates from a boy aged 2 to 10 in good health and CMV-seronegative. This chain links TRBV28 with TRBJ1-1; D is undetermined. The sample was PBMCs. The CDR3 here is CASSLRDEAFF. DNA for the CDR3: TGTGCCAGCAGTTTACGGGATGAAGCTTTCTTT.